This TCR beta chain originates from a study of stem cell transplantation in POMP-related autoinflammatory disease. On the study more broadly: Through one year post-transplant, neutrophils and platelets were 100% of graft donor origin. Regarding the study as a whole: A trend toward lower repertoire diversity and greater clonality appeared in every analyzed T-cell subset of PRAID patients.

The CDR3 loop spans 15 amino acids. V lost 5 bases to trimming and J lost 2 bases, with 13 bases between them. The germline CDR1 and CDR2 sequences are MNHEY and SVGAGI. The repertoire was sequenced with immunoSEQ multiplex PCR; TCRdb's copy has only in-frame clones and lacks some. The sample holds tens of thousands of clones, under 95% seen once. Of note for this clone: Antigen unknown.

The chain is built from TRBV6-5 and TRBJ1-3, with D possibly TRBD1 on 6 matching bases. This specimen was CD4+ T cells from PBMCs, taken after stem cell transplantation. This sequence originates from a human patient with POMP-related autoinflammation and immune dysregulation (PRAID). The graft donor may account for some of the T cells. In DNA form, the CDR3 reads TGTGCCAGCAGTACAGTGGGACATCCTGGAAACACCATATATTTT. Protein sequence: CASSTVGHPGNTIYF.